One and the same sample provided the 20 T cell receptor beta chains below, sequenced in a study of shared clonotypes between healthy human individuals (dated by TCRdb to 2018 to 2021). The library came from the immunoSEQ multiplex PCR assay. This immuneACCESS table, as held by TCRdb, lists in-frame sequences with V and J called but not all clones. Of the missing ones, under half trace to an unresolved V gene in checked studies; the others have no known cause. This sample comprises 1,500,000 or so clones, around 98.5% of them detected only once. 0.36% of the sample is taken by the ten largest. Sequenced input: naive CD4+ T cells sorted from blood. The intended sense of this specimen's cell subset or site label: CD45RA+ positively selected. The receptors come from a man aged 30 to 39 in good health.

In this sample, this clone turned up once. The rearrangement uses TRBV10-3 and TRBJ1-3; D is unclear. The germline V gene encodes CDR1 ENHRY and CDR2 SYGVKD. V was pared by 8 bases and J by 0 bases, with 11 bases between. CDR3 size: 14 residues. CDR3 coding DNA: TGTGCCATCGAGAAGGATCGCTCTGGAAACACCATATATTTT. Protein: CAIEKDRSGNTIYF.

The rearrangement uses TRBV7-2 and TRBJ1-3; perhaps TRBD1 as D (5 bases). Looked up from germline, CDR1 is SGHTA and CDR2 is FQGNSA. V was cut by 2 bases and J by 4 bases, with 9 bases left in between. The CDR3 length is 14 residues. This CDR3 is CASSLTGPGNTIYF. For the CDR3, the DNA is TGTGCCAGCAGCTTAACAGGTCCGGGAAACACCATATATTTT.

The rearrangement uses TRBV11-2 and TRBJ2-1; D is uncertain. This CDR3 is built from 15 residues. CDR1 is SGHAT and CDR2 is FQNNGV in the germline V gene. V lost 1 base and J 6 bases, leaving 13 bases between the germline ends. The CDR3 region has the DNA TGTGCCAGCAGCTTAGTCAGCGTCTACGGCAATGAGCAGTTCTTC. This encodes CASSLVSVYGNEQFF.

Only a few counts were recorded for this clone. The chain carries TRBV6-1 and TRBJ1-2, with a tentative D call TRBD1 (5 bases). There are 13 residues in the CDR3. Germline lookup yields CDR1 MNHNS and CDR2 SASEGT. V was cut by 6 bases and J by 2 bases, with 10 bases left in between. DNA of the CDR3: TGTGCCAGCAGGGAAAGGGACAACTATGGCTACACCTTC. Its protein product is CASRERDNYGYTF.

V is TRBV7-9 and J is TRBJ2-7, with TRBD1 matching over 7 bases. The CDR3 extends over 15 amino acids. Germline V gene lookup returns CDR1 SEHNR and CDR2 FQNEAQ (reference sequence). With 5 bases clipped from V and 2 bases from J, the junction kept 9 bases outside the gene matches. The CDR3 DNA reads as TGTGCCAGCAGCCCCAGACAGGGTCCGGCCTACGAGCAGTACTTC. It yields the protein CASSPRQGPAYEQYF.

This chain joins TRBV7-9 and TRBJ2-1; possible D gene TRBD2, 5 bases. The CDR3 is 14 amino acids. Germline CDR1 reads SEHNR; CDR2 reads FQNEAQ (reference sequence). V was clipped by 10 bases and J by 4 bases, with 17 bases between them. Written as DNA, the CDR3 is TGTGCCACCAGAGGAGGTGGTGGATACAATGAGCAGTTCTTC. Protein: CATRGGGGYNEQFF.

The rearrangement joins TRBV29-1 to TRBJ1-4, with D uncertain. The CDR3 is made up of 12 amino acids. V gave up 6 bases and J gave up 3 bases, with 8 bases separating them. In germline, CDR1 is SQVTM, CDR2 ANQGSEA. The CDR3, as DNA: TGCAGCGTAAGGGAATCTAATGAAAAACTGTTTTTT. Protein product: CSVRESNEKLFF.

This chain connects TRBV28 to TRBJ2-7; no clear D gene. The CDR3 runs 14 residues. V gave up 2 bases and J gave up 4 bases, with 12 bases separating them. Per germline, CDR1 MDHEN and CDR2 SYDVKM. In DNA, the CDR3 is TGTGCCAGCAGTTTAAGTAACGAAAATTACGAGCAGTACTTC. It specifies CASSLSNENYEQYF.

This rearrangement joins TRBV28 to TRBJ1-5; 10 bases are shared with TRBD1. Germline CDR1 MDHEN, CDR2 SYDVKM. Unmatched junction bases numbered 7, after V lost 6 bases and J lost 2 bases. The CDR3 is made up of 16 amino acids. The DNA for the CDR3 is TGTGCCAGCAGGAGGACAGGGGGAGTGGGCAATCAGCCCCAGCATTTT. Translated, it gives CASRRTGGVGNQPQHF.

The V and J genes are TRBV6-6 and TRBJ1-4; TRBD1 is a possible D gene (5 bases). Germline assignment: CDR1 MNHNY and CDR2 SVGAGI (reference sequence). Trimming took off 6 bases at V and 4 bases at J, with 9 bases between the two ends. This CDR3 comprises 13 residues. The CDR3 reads CASSGGGNEKLFF. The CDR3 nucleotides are TGTGCCAGCAGCGGGGGGGGTAATGAAAAACTGTTTTTT.

The CDR3 protein is CASRHMGGYTF. CDR3 bases: TGTGCCAGCAGGCATATGGGAGGCTACACCTTC. The genes are TRBV28 and TRBJ1-2, with D uncertain. The CDR3 is made up of 11 amino acids. CDR1 is MDHEN and CDR2 is SYDVKM in the germline V gene. Trimming stripped 6 bases from V and 8 bases from J, with 10 bases between.

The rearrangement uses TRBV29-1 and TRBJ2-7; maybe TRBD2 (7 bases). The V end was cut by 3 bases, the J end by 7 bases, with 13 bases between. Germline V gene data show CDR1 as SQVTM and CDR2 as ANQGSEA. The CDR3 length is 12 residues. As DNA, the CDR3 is TGCAGCGTTGACGGGGGGCTTCGGGAGCAGTACTTC. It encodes CSVDGGLREQYF.

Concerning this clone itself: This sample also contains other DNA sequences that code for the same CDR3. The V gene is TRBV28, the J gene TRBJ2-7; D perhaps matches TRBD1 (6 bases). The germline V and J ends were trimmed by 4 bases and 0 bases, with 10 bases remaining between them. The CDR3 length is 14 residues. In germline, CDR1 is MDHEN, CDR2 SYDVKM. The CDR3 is CASSWTVSSYEQYF. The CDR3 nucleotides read TGTGCCAGCAGTTGGACAGTAAGCTCCTACGAGCAGTACTTC.

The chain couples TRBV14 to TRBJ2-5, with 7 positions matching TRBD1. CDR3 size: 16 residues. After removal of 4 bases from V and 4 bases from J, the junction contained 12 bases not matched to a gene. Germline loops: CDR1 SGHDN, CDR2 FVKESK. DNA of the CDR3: TGTGCCAGCAGCCCCCCCCTGGACAGGTTTTTAGAGACCCAGTACTTC. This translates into CASSPPLDRFLETQYF.

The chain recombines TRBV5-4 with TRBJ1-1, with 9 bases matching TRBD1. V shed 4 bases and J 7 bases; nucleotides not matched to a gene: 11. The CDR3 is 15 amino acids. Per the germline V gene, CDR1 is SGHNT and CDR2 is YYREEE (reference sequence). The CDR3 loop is CASSLPGQGWSEAFF. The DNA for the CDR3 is TGTGCCAGCAGCCTCCCGGGACAGGGATGGAGTGAAGCTTTCTTT.

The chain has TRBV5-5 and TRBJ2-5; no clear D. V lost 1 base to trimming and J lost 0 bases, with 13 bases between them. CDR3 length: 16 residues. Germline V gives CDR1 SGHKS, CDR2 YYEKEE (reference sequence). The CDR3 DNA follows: TGTGCCAGCAGCTTGAACGGCGCCCGATACCAAGAGACCCAGTACTTC. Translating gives CASSLNGARYQETQYF.

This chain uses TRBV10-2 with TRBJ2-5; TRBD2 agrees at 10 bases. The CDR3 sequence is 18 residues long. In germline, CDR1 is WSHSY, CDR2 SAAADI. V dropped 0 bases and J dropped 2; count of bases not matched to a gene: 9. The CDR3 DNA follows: TGCGCCAGCAGTGAGTCCGACCAACTAGCGGGGCTTCAAGAGACCCAGTACTTC. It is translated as CASSESDQLAGLQETQYF.

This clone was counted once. Here the CDR3 reads CASSTTGTGSYEQYF. Here the CDR3 DNA reads TGTGCCAGCAGCACTACCGGGACAGGCTCCTACGAGCAGTACTTC. This chain connects TRBV7-9 to TRBJ2-7; TRBD1 aligns across 8 bases. The CDR3 spans 15 residues. Trimming took 5 bases from V and 0 from J; bases not matched to a gene: 6. Germline CDR1 reads SEHNR; CDR2 reads FQNEAQ (reference sequence).

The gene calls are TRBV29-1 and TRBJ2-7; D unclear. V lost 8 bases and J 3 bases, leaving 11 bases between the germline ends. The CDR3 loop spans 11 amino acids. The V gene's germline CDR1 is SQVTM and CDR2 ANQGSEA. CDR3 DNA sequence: TGCAGCACAATGACAAGCTACGAGCAGTACTTC. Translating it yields CSTMTSYEQYF.

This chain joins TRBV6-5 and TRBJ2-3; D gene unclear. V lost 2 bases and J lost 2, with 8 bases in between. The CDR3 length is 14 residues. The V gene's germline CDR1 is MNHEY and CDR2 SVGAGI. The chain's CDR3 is CASSYDGITDTQYF. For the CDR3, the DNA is TGTGCCAGCAGTTACGATGGGATCACAGATACGCAGTATTTT.